This TCR beta chain derives from a study of blood T cell repertoires in COVID-19. Study context: The cDNA or gDNA used as material had been derived from T cells, B-cell-depleted T cells, or PBMCs.

The method was immunoSEQ multiplex PCR; TCRdb's version includes in-frame clones alone and lacks a portion of them. The data contain some 99,000 clones, around 83% of them singletons. Germline assignment: CDR1 LNHDA and CDR2 SQIVND (reference sequence). The CDR3 totals 16 residues. Trimming removed 1 base from V and 8 bases from J; junction bases left unmatched: 6. This TCR was recovered from a woman aged 60-70 years in a cohort sampled during active or convalescent COVID-19. The J gene is TRBJ2-1, the V gene TRBV19; 12 bases are a match to TRBD2. Sequencing was done on a sample of peripheral blood. CDR3 sequence reads: CASSIASGGGVHEQFF. CDR3 in DNA: TGTGCCAGTAGTATAGCTAGCGGGGGGGGTGTACATGAGCAGTTCTTC.